This paragraph covers one T cell receptor beta chain sequence. Its antigen is undetermined. Primed by a sample-barcoded 5' primer and a J-beta primer mix, a second PCR proceeded for 7 to 11 cycles. Every sample gave at least 2.5 million paired-end reads containing CDR3. TCRdb re-derived calls from the 5' RACE reads in MiXCR, one entry per CDR3 protein. The sample shows about 940,000 distinct CDR3 sequences, roughly 52% of them seen only once. The data were obtained in a study of blood T cells in healthy people across ages. Looked up from germline, CDR1 is MNHEY and CDR2 is SVGEGT. Losses at the gene ends were 7 bases for V and 13 bases for J; bases not matched to a gene: 18. CDR3 length equals 15 residues. Whole-study findings and limits: TCR beta diversity was tightly associated with the proportion of naive T cells. Significant beta diversity loss was already apparent by age roughly 38, declining roughly linearly.

The V gene is TRBV6-2 or TRBV6-3, the J gene TRBJ2-1; 8 bases are shared with TRBD2. Input material: blood. The clonotype was recovered from a man aged 25-40 years in good health. CDR3 DNA: TGTGCCAGCAACCATATTACTAGCGGTCGAGAGACCCAGTTCTTC. Protein product: CASNHITSGRETQFF.